Listed below are T cell receptor beta chains from one sample, sequenced in a study of shared clonotypes between healthy human individuals. The repertoire was sequenced with immunoSEQ multiplex PCR; TCRdb's copy has only in-frame clones and lacks some. The profile shows around 560,000 clones, about 95% of them singletons. The sample comprised naive CD8+ T cells sorted from blood. Receptor source: a woman aged 25 to 45 in good health. Each CDR3 is given with its conserved first and last residue. For some rows the clone size is stated as once, few or many, or as a class when expanded; others skip it.

size,V,J,CDR3
.,TRBV15,TRBJ1-4,CATSGRRFEKLFF
once,TRBV9,TRBJ2-7,CASSVTGGLIPYEQYF
.,TRBV10-1,TRBJ2-7,CASSERTSGIFYEQYF
.,TRBV11-2,TRBJ2-5,CASSLDRETQYF
.,TRBV20-1,TRBJ1-2,CSAPTSGGYTF
.,TRBV11-2,TRBJ2-3,CASSLKGTHATDTQYF
.,TRBV29-1,TRBJ1-1,CSAKNPMNTEAFF
.,TRBV27,TRBJ2-4,CASSLWGGTEAKNIQYF
.,TRBV27,.,CASSEGAGSYEQYF
.,TRBV4-1,.,CASSGRGSRDEQYF
.,TRBV28,TRBJ2-7,CASSFYRGYEQYF
.,TRBV19,TRBJ1-5,CASTQGAGQPQHF
.,TRBV7-9,TRBJ1-3,CASTRDRGRDTIYF
.,TRBV5-6,TRBJ2-3,CASTPITSTDTQYF
.,TRBV30,TRBJ1-5,CAWSVLGPGRPYSNQPQHF
.,TRBV19,TRBJ1-3,CASSIFTGSGNTIYF
.,TRBV28,TRBJ1-4,CASSLDRENEKLFF
.,TRBV9,TRBJ2-5,CASSHGQGALKETQYF
few,TRBV30,TRBJ1-1,CAWDELGAAGAFF
.,TRBV7-9,TRBJ2-1,CASSPTGSEQFF
.,TRBV7-9,TRBJ1-2,CASSHASGGSGYTF
.,TRBV11-2,TRBJ2-7,CASSPGLAGYEQYF
.,TRBV2,TRBJ2-7,CATGQGGYEQYF
.,TRBV28,TRBJ2-2,CASSFLNTGELFF
once,TRBV5-4,TRBJ2-7,CASSPALAGYEQYF
.,TRBV6-1,TRBJ2-7,CASSEARGIYYEQYF
.,TRBV5-1,TRBJ1-4,CASSLARTGTGYEKLFF
.,TRBV9,TRBJ2-3,CASSAGDRTDTQYF
.,TRBV9,TRBJ1-2,CASSGDREQFYGYTF
once,TRBV11-2,TRBJ2-1,CASSLARNEQFF
.,TRBV19,.,CASGTDLSYEQYF
.,TRBV28,TRBJ1-3,CASSFHRISSGNTIYF